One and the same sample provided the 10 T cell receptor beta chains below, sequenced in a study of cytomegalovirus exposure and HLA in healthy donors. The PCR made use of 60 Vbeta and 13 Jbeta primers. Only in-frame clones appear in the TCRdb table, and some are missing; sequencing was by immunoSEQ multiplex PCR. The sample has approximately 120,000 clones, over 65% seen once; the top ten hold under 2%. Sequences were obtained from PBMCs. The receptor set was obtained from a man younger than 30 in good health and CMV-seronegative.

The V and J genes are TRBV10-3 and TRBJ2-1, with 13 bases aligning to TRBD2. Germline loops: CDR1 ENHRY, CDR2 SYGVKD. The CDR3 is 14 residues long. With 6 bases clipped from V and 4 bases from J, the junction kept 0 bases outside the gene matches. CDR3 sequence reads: CAIRTSGGYNEQFF. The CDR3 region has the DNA TGTGCCATCAGGACTAGCGGGGGGTACAATGAGCAGTTCTTC.

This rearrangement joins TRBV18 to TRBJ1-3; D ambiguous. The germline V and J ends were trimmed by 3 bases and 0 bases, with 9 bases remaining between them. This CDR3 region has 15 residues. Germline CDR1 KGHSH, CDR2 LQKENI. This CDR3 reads CASSPSLVSGNTIYF. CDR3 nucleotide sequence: TGTGCCAGCTCACCCTCACTTGTCTCTGGAAACACCATATATTTT.

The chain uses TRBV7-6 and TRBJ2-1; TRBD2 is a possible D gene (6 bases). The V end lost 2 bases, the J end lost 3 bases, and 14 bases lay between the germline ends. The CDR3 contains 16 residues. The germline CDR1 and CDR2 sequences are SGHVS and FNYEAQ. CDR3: CASSLNVREDYNEQFF. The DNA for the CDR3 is TGTGCCAGCAGCTTAAACGTCAGGGAGGACTACAATGAGCAGTTCTTC.

DNA for the CDR3: TGTGCCAGCAGCCTGGGGCGGGGGGGCTACAATGAGCAGTTCTTC. It encodes CASSLGRGGYNEQFF. The chain carries TRBV7-7 and TRBJ2-1; 9 bases align to TRBD2. The CDR3 runs to 15 residues. The germline CDR1 and CDR2 sequences are SSHAT and FNYEAQ (reference sequence). Trimming removed 5 bases from V and 3 bases from J; junction bases left unmatched: 5. Full variable domain (rest looked up from reference TRBV7-7 and TRBJ2-1): GAGVSQSPRYKVTKRGQDVTLRCDPISSHATLYWYQQALGQGPEFLTYFNYEAQPDKSGLPSDRFSAERPEGSISTLTIQRTEQRDSAMYRCASSLGRGGYNEQFFGPGTRLTVL.

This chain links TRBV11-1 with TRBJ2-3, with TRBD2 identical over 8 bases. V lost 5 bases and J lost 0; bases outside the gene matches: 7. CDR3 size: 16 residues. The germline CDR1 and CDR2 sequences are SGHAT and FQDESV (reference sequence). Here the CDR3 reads CASSPNGGGSTDTQYF. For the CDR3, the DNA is TGTGCCAGCAGCCCCAACGGGGGGGGAAGCACAGATACGCAGTATTTT.

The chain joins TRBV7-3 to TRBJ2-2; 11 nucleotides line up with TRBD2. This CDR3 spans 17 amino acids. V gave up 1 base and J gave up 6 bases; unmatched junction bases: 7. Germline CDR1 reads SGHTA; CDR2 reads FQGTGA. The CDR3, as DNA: TGTGCCAGCAGCTTAAGTCCTAGCGGGGGGTCCGCCGGGGAGCTGTTTTTT. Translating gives CASSLSPSGGSAGELFF.

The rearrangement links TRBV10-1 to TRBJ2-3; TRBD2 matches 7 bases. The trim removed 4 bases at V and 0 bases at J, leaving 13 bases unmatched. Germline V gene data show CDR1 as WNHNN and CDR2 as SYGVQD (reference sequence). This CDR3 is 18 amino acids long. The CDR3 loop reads CASSGGEGGPGSTDTQYF. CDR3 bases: TGCGCCAGCAGTGGAGGGGAGGGAGGTCCGGGGAGCACAGATACGCAGTATTTT.

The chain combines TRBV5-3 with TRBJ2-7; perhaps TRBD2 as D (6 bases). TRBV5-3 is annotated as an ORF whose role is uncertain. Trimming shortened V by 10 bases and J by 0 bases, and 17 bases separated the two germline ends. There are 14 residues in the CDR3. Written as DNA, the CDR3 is TGTGCCCCTACGCGGAGGGTAAGCTCCTACGAGCAGTACTTC. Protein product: CAPTRRVSSYEQYF.

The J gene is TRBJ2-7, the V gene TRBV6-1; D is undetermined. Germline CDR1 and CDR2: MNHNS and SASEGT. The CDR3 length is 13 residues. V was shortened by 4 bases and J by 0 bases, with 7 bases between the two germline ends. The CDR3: CASSAEPSYEQYF. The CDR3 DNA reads TGTGCCAGCAGTGCGGAGCCCTCCTACGAGCAGTACTTC.

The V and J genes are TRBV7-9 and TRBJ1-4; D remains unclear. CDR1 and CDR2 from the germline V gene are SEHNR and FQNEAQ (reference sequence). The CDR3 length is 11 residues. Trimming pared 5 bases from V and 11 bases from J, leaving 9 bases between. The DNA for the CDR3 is TGTGCCAGCAGCACCGGCGGTAAACTGTTTTTT. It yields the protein CASSTGGKLFF.